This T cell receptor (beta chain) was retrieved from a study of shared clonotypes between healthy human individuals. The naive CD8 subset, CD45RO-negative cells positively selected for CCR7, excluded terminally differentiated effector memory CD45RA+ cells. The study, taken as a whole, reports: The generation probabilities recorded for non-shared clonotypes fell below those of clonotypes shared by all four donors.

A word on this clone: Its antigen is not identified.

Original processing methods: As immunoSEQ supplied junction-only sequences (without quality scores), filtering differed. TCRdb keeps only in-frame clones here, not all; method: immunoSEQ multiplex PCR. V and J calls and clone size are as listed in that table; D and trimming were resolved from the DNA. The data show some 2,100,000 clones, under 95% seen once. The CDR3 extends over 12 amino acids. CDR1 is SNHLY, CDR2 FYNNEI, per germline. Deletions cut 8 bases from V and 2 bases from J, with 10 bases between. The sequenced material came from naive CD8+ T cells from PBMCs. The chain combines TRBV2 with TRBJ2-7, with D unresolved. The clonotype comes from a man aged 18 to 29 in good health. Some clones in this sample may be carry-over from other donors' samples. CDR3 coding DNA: TGTGCCAGCTTACCCCGGACCTACGAGCAGTACTTC. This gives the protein CASLPRTYEQYF.